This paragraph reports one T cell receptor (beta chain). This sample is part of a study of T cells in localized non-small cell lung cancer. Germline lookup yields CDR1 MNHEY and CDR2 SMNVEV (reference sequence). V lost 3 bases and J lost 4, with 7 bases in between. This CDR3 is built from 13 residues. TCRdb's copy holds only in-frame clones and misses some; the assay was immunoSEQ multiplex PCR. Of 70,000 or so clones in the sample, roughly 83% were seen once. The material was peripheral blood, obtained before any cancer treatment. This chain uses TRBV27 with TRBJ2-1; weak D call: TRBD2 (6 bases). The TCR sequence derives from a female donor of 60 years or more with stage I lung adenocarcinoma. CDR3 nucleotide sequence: TGTGCCAGCAGTTTGGAGGGGTACAATGAGCAGTTCTTC. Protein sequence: CASSLEGYNEQFF.